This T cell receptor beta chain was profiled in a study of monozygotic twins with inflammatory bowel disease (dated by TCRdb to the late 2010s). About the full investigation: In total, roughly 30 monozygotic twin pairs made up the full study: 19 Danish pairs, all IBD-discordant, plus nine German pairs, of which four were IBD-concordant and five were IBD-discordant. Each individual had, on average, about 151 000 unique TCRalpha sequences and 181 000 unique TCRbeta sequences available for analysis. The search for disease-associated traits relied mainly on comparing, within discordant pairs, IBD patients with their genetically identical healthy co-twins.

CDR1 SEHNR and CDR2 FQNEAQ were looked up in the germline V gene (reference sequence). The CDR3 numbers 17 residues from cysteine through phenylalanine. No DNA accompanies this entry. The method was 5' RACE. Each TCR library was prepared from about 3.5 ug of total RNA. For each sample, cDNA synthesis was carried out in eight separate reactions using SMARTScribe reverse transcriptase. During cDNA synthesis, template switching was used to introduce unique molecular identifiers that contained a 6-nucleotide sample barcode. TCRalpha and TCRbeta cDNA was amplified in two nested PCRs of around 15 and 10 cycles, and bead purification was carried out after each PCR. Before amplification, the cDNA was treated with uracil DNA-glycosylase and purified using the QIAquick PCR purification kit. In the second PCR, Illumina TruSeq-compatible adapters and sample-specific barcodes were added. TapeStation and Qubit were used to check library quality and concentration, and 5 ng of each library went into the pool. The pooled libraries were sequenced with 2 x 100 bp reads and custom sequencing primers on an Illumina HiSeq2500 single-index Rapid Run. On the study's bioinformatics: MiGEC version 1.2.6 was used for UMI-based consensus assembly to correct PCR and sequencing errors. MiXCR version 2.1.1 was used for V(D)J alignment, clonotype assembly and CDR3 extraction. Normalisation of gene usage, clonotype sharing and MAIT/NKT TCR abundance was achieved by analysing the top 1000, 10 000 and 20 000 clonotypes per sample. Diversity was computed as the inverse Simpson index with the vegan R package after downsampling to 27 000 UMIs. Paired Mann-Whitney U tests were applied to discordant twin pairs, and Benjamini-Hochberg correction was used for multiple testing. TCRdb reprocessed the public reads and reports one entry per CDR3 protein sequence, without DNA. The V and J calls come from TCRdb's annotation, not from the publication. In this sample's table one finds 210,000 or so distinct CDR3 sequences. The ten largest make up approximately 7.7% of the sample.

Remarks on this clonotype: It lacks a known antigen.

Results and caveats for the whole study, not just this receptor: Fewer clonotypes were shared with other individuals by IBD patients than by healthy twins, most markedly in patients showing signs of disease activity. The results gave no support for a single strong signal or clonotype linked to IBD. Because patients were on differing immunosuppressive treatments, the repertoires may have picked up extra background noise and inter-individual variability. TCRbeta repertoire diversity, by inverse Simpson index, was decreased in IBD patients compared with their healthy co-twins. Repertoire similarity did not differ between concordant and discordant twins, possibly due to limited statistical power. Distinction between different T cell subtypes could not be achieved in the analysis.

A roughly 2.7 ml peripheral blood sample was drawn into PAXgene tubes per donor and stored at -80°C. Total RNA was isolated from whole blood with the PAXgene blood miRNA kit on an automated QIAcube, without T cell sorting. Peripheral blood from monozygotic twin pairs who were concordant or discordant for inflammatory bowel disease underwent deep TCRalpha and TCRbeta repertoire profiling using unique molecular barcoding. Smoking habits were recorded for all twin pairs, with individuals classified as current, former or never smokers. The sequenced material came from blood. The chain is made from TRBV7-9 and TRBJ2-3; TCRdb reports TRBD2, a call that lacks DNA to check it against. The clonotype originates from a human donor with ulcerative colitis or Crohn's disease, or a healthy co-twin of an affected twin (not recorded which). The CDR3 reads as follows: CASSFVGLAGTANTQYF.